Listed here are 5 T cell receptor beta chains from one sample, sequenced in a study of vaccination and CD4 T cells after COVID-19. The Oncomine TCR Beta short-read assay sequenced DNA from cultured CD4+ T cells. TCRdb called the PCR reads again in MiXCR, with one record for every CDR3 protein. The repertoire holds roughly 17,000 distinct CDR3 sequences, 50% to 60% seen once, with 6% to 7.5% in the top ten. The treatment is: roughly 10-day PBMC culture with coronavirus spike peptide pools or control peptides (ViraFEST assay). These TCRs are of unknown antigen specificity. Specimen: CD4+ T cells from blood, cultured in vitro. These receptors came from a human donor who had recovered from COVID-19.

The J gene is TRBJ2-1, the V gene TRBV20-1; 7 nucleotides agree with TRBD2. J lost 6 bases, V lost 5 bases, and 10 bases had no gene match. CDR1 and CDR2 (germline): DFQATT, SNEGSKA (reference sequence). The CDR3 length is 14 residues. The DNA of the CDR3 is TGCAGTGCTCAGACTAGCTTGGTCTTCAATGAGCAGTTCTTC. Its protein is CSAQTSLVFNEQFF.

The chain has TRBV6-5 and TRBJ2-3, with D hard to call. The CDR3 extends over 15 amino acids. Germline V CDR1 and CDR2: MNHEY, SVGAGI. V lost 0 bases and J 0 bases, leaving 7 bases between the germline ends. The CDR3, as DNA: TGTGCCAGCAGTTACTCGGGAACTAGCACAGATACGCAGTATTTT. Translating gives CASSYSGTSTDTQYF.

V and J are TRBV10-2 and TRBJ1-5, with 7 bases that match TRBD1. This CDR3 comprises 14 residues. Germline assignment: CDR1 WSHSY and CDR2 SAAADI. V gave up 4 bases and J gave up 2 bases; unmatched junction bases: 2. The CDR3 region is CASSGGQGNQPQHF. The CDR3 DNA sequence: TGCGCCAGCAGTGGAGGACAGGGCAATCAGCCCCAGCATTTT.

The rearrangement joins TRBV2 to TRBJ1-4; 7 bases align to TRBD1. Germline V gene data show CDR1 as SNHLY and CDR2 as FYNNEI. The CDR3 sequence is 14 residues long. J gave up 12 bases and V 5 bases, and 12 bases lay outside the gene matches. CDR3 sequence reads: CASSFQGDSRELFF. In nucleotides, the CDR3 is TGTGCCAGCAGTTTCCAGGGGGACAGTCGGGAACTGTTTTTT.

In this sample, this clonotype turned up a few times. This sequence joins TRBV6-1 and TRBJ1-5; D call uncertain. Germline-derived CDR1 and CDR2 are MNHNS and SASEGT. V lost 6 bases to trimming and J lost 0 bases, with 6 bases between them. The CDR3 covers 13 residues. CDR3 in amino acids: CASSPYSNQPQHF. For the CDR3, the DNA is TGTGCCAGCAGCCCGTATAGCAATCAGCCCCAGCATTTT.